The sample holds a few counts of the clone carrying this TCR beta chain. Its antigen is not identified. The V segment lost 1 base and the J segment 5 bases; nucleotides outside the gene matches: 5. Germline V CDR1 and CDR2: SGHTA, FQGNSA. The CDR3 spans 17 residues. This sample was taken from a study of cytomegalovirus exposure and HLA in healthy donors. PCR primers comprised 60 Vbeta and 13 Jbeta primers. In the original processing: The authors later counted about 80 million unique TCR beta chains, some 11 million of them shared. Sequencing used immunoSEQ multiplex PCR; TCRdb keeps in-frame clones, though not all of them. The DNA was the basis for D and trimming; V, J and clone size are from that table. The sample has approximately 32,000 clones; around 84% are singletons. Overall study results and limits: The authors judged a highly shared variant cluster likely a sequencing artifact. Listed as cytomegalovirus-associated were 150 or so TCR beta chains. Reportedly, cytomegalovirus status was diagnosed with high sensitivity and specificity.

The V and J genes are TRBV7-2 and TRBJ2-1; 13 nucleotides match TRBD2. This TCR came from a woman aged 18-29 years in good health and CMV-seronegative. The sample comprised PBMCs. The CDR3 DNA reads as TGTGCCAGCAGCTTAGAGGTTGGGACTAGCGGGAACAATGAGCAGTTCTTC. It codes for CASSLEVGTSGNNEQFF.